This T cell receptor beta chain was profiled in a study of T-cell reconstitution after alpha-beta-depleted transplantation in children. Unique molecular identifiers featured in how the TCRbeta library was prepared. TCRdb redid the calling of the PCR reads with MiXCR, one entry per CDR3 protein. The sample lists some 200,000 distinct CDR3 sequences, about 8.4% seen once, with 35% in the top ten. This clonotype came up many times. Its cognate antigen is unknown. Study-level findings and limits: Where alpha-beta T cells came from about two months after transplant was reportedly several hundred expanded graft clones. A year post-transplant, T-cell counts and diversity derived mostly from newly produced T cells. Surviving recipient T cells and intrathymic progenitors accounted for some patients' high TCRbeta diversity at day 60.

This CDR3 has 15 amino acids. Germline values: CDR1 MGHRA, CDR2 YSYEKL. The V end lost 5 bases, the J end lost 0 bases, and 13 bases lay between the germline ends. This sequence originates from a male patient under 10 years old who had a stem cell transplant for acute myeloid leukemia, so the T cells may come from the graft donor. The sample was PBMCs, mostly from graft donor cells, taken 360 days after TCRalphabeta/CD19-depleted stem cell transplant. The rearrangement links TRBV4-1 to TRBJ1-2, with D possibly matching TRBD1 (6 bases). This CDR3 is CASSEQGPSNYGYTF. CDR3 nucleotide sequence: TGCGCCAGCAGCGAACAGGGACCATCTAACTATGGCTACACCTTC.